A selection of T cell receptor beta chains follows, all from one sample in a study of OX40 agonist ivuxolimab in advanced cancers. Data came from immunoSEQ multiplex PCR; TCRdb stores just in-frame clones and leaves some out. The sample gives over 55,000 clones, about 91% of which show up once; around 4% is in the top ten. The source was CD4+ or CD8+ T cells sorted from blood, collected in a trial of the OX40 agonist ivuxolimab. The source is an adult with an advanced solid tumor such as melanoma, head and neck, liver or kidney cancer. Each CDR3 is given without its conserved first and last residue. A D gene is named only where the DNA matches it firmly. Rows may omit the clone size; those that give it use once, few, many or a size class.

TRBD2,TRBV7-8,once,ASSSGGSRIWEQY
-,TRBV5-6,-,ASSSQRQSYEQY
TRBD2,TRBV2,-,ASSEAAGGPLEQY
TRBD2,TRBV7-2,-,ASSLEAGVQETQY
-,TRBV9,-,ASSPRGSRSYEQY
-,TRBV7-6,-,ASSLAFGTEAF
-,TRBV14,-,ASSHESDTQY
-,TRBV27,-,ASRLSKTGELF
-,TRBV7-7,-,ASSSLSGELF
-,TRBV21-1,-,ASSKVSKNTYSNQPQH
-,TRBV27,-,ASGEGDEQY
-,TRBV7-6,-,ASSLRLSTTDTQY
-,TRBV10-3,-,AISVGGNNEQF
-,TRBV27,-,ASSLPGGAYNEQF
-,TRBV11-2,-,ASSPKGGGTGELF
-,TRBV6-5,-,ASSYSWETQY
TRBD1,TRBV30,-,AWDRGYQETQY
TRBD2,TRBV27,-,ASSFSGSSYEQY
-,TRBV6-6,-,ASALASYEQY
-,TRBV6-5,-,ASRQGIVGELF
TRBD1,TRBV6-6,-,ASSTLQGASYGYT
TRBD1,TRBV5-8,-,ASSPGQGGQPQH
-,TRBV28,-,ASASGTSSYNEQF
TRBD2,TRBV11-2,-,ASDRSGRFTDTQY
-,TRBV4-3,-,ASSQELESQTAYEQY
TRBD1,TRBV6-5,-,ASSSRGTVHSYEQY
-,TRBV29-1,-,SVTVYNKQF
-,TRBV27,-,ASSSALSSYEQY
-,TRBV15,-,ATSRDSGFPEQF
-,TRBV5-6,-,ASSPLGEKLF
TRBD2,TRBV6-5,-,ASSYSTSGTGELF
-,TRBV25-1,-,ASSEGTAEQY
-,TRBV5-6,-,ASSLASRRQTQY
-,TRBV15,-,ATSRTAEGSETQY
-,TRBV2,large,ASRLRLSAEQF
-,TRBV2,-,ASSTGYGANVLT
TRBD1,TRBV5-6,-,ASSLATGVLADTQY
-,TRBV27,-,ASSPVLATYNEQF
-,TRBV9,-,ASSAYRVTGELF
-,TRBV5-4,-,ASSSHYEQY
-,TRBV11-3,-,ASSPEKDYEQY
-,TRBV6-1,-,ASSWEVSTLGYT
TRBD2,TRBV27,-,ASSRTLRESYEQY
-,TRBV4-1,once,ASSLGRSTDTQY
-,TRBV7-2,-,ASSLLGTNEKLF
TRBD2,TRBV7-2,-,ASSSSDFSGRNNEQF
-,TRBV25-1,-,ASSEWGSLNTEAF
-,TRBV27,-,ATQSGLANEQY
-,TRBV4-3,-,ASSQDRGAGQPQH
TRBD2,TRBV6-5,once,ASTSGSGDEQF
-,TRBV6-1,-,ASSEFAGSTDTQY
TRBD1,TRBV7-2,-,ASSLTTGFTEAF
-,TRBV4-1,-,ASSQPGDTDTQY
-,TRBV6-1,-,ASSAEAVFNTEAF
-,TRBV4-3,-,ASSQRVVEGYNEQF